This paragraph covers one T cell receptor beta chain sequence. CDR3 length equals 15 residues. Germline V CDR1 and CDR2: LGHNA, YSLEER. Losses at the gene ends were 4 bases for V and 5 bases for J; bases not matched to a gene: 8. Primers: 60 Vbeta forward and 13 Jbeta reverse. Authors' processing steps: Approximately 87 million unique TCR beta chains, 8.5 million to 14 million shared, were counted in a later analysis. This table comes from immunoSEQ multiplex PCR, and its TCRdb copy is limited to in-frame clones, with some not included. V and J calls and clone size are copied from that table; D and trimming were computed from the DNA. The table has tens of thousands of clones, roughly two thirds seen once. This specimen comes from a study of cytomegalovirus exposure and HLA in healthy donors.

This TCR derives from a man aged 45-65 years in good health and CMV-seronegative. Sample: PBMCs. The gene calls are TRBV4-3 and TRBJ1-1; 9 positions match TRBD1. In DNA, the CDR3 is TGCGCCAGCAGCCCAGGTGGACAGGGGCGGACTGAAGCTTTCTTT. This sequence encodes CASSPGGQGRTEAFF.